This T cell receptor (beta chain) was obtained from a study of CD8 T cells in Susac syndrome. Findings and limits, study-wide: A relatively small number of individuals underwent TCR sequencing and HLA analysis.

With regard to this clonotype: Its specificity is not known.

With random hexamers, reverse transcription was performed on about 0.5 to 1 ug of RNA. TCR beta CDR3 was amplified by immunoSEQ covering 54 Vbeta and 13 Jbeta. TCRdb reprocessed the immunoSEQ multiplex PCR reads via MiXCR and lists one record per CDR3 protein. The sample gives 130,000 or so distinct CDR3 sequences, around 86% of which show up once; more than 0.5% is in the top ten. FACS was used to enrich TEMRA cells, whereas the CD8+ and CD4+ T cells were obtained by negative isolation. V gave up 9 bases and J gave up 6 bases, with 11 bases separating them. The CDR3 sequence is 12 residues long. Germline lookup yields CDR1 PRHDT and CDR2 FYEKMQ (reference sequence).

The chain recombines TRBV13 with TRBJ2-2, with D possibly being TRBD2 (6 bases). What was sequenced was CD8+ T cells from PBMCs. This receptor was taken from a human donor with multiple sclerosis. The CDR3 coding sequence is TGTGCCAGTCAGGAGGGCGCCGGGGAGCTGTTTTTT. Protein sequence: CASQEGAGELFF.